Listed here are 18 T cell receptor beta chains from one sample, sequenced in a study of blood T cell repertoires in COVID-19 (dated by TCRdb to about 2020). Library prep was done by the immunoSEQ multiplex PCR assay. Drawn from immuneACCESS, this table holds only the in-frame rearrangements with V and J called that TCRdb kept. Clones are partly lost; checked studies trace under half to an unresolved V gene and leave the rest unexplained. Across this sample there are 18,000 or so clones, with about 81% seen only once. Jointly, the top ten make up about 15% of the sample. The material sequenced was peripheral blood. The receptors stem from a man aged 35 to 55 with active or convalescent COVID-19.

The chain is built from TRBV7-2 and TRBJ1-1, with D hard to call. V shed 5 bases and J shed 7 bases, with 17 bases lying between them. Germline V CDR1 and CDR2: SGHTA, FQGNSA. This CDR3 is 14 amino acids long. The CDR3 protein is CASSTFGESVEAFF. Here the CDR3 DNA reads TGTGCCAGCAGCACCTTTGGGGAGAGTGTTGAAGCTTTCTTT.

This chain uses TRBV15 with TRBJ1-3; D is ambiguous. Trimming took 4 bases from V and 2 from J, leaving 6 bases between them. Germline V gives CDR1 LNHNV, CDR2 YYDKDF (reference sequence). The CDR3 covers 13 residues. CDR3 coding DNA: TGTGCCACCAGCAAAGACACTGGAAACACCATATATTTT. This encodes CATSKDTGNTIYF.

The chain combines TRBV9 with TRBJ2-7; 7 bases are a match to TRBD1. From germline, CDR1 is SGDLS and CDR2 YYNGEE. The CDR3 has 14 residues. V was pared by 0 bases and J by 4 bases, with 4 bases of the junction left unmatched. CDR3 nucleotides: TGTGCCAGCAGCGTAGGGCAGGGGGAGTACGAGCAGTACTTC. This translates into CASSVGQGEYEQYF.

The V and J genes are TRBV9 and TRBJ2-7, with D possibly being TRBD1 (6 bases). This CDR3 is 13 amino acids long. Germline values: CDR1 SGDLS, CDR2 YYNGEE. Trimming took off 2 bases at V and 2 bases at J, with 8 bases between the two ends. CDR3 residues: CASSVDSTYEQYF. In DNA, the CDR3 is TGTGCCAGCAGCGTGGACAGCACCTACGAGCAGTACTTC. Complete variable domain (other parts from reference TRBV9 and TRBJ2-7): DSGVTQTPKHLITATGQRVTLRCSPRSGDLSVYWYQQSLDQGLQFLIQYYNGEERAKGNILERFSAQQFPDLHSELNLSSLELGDSALYFCASSVDSTYEQYFGPGTRLTVT.

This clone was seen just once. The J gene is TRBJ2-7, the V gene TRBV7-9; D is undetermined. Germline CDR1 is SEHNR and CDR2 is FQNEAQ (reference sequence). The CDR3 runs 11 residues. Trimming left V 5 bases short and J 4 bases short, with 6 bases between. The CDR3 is CASSAQYEQYF. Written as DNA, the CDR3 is TGTGCCAGCAGCGCACAGTACGAGCAGTACTTC. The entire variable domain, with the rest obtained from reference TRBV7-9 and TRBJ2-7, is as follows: DTGVSQNPRHKITKRGQNVTFRCDPISEHNRLYWYRQTLGQGPEFLTYFQNEAQLEKSRLLSDRFSAERPKGSFSTLEIQRTEQGDSAMYLCASSAQYEQYFGPGTRLTVT.

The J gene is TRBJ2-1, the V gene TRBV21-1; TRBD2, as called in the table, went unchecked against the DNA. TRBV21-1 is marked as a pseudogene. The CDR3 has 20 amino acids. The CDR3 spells CASSKRSCPSGGPIVNEQFF. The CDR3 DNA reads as TGTGCCAGCAGCAAAAGGTCGTGTCCTAGCGGGGGGCCAATAGTCAATGAGCAGTTCTTC.

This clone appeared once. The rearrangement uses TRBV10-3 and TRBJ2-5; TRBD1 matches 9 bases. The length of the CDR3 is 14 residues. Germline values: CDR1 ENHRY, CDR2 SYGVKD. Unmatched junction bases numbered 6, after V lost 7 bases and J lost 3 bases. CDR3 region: CAINAGTGKETQYF. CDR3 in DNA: TGTGCCATCAACGCCGGGACAGGGAAAGAGACCCAGTACTTC.

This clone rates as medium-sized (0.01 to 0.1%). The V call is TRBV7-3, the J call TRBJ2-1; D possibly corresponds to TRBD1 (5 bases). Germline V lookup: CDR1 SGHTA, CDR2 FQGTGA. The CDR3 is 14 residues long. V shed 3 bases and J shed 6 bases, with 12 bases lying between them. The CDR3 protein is CASSFGQGSNEQFF. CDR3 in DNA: TGTGCCAGCAGCTTTGGTCAGGGAAGCAATGAGCAGTTCTTC.

CDR3 DNA: TGTGCCAGTAGTGGGCACAGCTATCTTAGCAATCAGCCCCAGCATTTT. Protein product: CASSGHSYLSNQPQHF. J is TRBJ1-5 and V is TRBV19, with D uncertain. This CDR3 spans 16 amino acids. Per germline, CDR1 LNHDA and CDR2 SQIVND (reference sequence). The V end was cut by 5 bases, the J end by 0 bases, with 14 bases between. The variable domain in full, completed from reference TRBV19 and TRBJ1-5, reads DGGITQSPKYLFRKEGQNVTLSCEQNLNHDAMYWYRQDPGQGLRLIYYSQIVNDFQKGDIAEGYSVSREKKESFPLTVTSAQKNPTAFYLCASSGHSYLSNQPQHFGDGTRLSIL.

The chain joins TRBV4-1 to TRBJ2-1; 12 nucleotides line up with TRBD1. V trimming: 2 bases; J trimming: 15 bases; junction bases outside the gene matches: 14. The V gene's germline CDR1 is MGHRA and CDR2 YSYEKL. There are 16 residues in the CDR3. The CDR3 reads CASSQTIPGQGARRFF. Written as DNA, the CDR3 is TGCGCCAGCAGCCAAACCATTCCGGGACAGGGGGCGCGTCGGTTCTTC.

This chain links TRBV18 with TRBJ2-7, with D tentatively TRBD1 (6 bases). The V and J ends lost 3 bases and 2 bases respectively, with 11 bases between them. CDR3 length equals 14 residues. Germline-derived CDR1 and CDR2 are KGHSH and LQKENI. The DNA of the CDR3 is TGTGCCAGCTCACCCGGACAGTTTCCCTACGAGCAGTACTTC. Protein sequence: CASSPGQFPYEQYF.

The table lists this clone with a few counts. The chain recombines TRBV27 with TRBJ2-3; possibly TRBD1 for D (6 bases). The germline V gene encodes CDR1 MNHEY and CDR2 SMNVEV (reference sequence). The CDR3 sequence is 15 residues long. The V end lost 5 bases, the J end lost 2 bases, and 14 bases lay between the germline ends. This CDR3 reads CASSTRSGATDTQYF. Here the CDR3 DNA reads TGTGCCAGCAGTACTCGGTCAGGGGCCACAGATACGCAGTATTTT.

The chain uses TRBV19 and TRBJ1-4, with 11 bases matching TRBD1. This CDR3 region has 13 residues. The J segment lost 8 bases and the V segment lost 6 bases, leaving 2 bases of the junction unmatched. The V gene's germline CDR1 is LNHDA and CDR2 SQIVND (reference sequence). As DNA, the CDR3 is TGTGCCAGTAGCGGGACAGGGGGGGAAAAACTGTTTTTT. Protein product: CASSGTGGEKLFF. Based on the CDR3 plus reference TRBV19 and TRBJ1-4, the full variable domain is DGGITQSPKYLFRKEGQNVTLSCEQNLNHDAMYWYRQDPGQGLRLIYYSQIVNDFQKGDIAEGYSVSREKKESFPLTVTSAQKNPTAFYLCASSGTGGEKLFFGSGTQLSVL.

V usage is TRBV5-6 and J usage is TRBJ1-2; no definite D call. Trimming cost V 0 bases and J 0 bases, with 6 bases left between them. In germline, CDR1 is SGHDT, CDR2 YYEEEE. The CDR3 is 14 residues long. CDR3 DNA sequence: TGTGCCAGCAGCTTGGTGAGTTCTAACTATGGCTACACCTTC. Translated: CASSLVSSNYGYTF. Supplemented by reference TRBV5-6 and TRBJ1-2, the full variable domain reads DAGVTQSPTHLIKTRGQQVTLRCSPKSGHDTVSWYQQALGQGPQFIFQYYEEEERQRGNFPDRFSGHQFPNYSSELNVNALLLGDSALYLCASSLVSSNYGYTFGSGTRLTVV.

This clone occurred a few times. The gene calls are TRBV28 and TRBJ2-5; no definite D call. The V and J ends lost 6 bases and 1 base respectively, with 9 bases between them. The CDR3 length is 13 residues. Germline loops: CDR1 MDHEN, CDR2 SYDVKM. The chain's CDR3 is CASSPSGQETQYF. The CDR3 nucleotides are TGTGCCAGCAGCCCGAGTGGCCAAGAGACCCAGTACTTC.

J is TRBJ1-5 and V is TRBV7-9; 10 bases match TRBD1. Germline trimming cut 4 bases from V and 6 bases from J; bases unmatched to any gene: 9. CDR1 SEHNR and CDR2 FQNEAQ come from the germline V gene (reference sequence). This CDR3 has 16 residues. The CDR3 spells CASSSSGTGVSQPQHF. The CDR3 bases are TGTGCCAGCAGCTCTTCCGGGACAGGGGTCAGTCAGCCCCAGCATTTT.

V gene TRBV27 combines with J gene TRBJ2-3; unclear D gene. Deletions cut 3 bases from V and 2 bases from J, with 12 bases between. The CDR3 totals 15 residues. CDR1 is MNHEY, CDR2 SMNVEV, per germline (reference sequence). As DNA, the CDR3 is TGTGCCAGCAGTTTCTCTTCCCCTACCACAGATACGCAGTATTTT. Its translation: CASSFSSPTTDTQYF.

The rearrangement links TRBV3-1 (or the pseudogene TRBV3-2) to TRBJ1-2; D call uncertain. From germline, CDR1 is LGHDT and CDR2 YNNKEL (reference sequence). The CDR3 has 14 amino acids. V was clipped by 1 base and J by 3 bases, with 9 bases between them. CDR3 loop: CASSQGYTYYGYTF. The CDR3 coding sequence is TGTGCCAGCAGCCAAGGTTACACCTACTATGGCTACACCTTC.